Shown below are 31 T cell receptor beta chains from a single sample sequenced in a study of response to subunit inactivated influenza vaccine. TCRdb reanalysed the RT-PCR reads using MiXCR and keeps one entry per CDR3 protein. The top ten hold approximately 10% of the sample, which has roughly 780,000 distinct CDR3 sequences, around a sixth seen once. The sample was PBMCs from blood, taken around 5 days after vaccination. Receptors originate from a man aged 50 to 60 who received an inactivated influenza vaccine.

J is TRBJ2-5 and V is TRBV5-1; D may match TRBD1 or TRBD2 (5 bases each). The CDR3 consists of 15 residues. Germline V CDR1 and CDR2: SGHRS, YFSETQ. The V end was cut by 1 base, the J end by 4 bases, with 14 bases between. CDR3 nucleotide sequence: TGCGCCAGCAGCTTGTGGCAGGGAGTTCCAGAGACCCAGTACTTC. As protein: CASSLWQGVPETQYF.

This rearrangement joins TRBV10-3 to TRBJ1-2, with 7 bases that match TRBD1. The trim removed 4 bases at V and 8 bases at J, leaving 10 bases unmatched. CDR1 is ENHRY and CDR2 is SYGVKD in the germline V gene. This CDR3 has 14 residues. CDR3 in DNA: TGTGCCATCAGTGGTGGAGACAGGGTGGGCGGCTACACCTTC. Encoded protein: CAISGGDRVGGYTF.

In its sample, this clonotype was seen a few times. The chain uses TRBV4-3 and TRBJ1-3, with D possibly being TRBD1 (5 bases). The germline V gene encodes CDR1 LGHNA and CDR2 YSLEER. CDR3 length: 18 residues. Trimming shortened V by 1 base and J by 0 bases, and 16 bases separated the two germline ends. The DNA of the CDR3 is TGCGCCAGCAGCCAAGTGGCAGGGAGAGCGACCTCTGGAAACACCATATATTTT. Translation: CASSQVAGRATSGNTIYF.

This clonotype turned up a few times. This sequence joins TRBV7-2 and TRBJ2-3; D uncertain. The germline gives CDR1 SGHTA, CDR2 FQGNSA. The V end was cut by 1 base, the J end by 8 bases, with 13 bases between. The CDR3 runs 14 residues. CDR3 nucleotides: TGTGCCAGCAGCTTAGATACGTCGCGCGCTACGCAGTATTTT. Translated, it gives CASSLDTSRATQYF.

In its sample, this clonotype was seen many times. The CDR3 bases are TGTGCCAGCAGTCACGCCATTACGGGCCTAAGGGGCGCAGATACGCAGTATTTT. Its protein product is CASSHAITGLRGADTQYF. The rearrangement joins TRBV6-1 to TRBJ2-3; TRBD1 is a possible D gene (5 bases). Per the germline V gene, CDR1 is MNHNS and CDR2 is SASEGT. There are 18 residues in the CDR3. V shed 5 bases and J shed 4 bases, with 25 bases lying between them.

Ten or more counts support this clonotype. The V call is TRBV11-2, the J call TRBJ2-3; 11 bases line up with TRBD1. The V gene's germline CDR1 is SGHAT and CDR2 FQNNGV. Germline trimming cut 4 bases from V and 4 bases from J; bases unmatched to any gene: 1. The CDR3 is 14 amino acids. CDR3 sequence reads: CASSWTGGADTQYF. CDR3 DNA: TGTGCCAGCAGCTGGACAGGGGGCGCAGATACGCAGTATTTT.

This clonotype turned up a few times. The V call is TRBV20-1, the J call TRBJ2-1; 14 positions match TRBD2. This CDR3 has 16 amino acids. Germline values: CDR1 DFQATT, CDR2 SNEGSKA (reference sequence). J was trimmed by 9 bases and V by 0 bases; bases with no gene match: 7. As DNA, the CDR3 is TGCAGTGCTAGAGACCCAGGGACTAGCGGGAGAGGTGAGCAGTTCTTC. This translates into CSARDPGTSGRGEQFF.

This clonotype was seen a handful of times. The chain is built from TRBV21-1 and TRBJ2-5. TRBV21-1 is a known pseudogene. The CDR3 has 16 amino acids. CDR3 residues: CASSSDALVYQETQYF. DNA for the CDR3: TGTGCCAGCAGCTCCGACGCCTTAGTGTACCAAGAGACCCAGTACTTC.

The chain carries TRBV11-2 and TRBJ2-7; tentative D call: TRBD1 (5 bases). From germline, CDR1 is SGHAT and CDR2 FQNNGV. Trimming cost V 5 bases and J 0 bases, with 20 bases left between them. This CDR3 comprises 17 residues. The CDR3 reads CASSPGFRATLSYEQYF. In nucleotides, the CDR3 is TGTGCCAGCAGCCCAGGTTTCAGGGCGACTCTCTCCTACGAGCAGTACTTC.

The sample holds many counts of this clonotype. The rearrangement uses TRBV4-2 and TRBJ2-7; possible D gene TRBD1, 5 bases. Germline CDR1 reads LGHNA; CDR2 reads YNFKEQ. V dropped 0 bases and J dropped 4 bases, with 16 bases sitting between them. The CDR3 length is 16 residues. In DNA, the CDR3 is TGTGCCAGCAGCCAAGATGGGGCCCTATTGAGGTACGAGCAGTACTTC. This codes for CASSQDGALLRYEQYF.

V gene TRBV13 combines with J gene TRBJ2-1; perhaps TRBD1 as D (6 bases). Germline assignment: CDR1 PRHDT and CDR2 FYEKMQ (reference sequence). The CDR3 runs 17 residues. V dropped 3 bases and J dropped 10 bases, with 25 bases sitting between them. Here the CDR3 DNA reads TGTGCCAGCAGCTTCTCCGACCTTACCAACAGGGTTGGCGAGCAGTTCTTC. Translated, it gives CASSFSDLTNRVGEQFF.

The rearrangement links TRBV12-3 or TRBV12-4 to TRBJ2-5; 7 nucleotides line up with TRBD2. The CDR3 sequence is 15 residues long. Trimming cost V 7 bases and J 5 bases; bases outside gene matches: 13. The CDR3 sequence: CASTYGGSPGETQYF. The CDR3 coding sequence is TGTGCCAGCACTTATGGCGGGAGCCCAGGGGAGACCCAGTACTTC.

There are many counts of this clonotype. The chain combines TRBV20-1 with TRBJ1-1; perhaps TRBD1 as D (6 bases). Trimming removed 3 bases from V and 3 bases from J, with 14 bases in between. CDR3 length equals 14 residues. From germline, CDR1 is DFQATT and CDR2 SNEGSKA (reference sequence). In DNA form, the CDR3 reads TGCAGTGCTAGGACCGTAAGGGGGGACACTGAAGCTTTCTTT. Translation gives CSARTVRGDTEAFF.

This clonotype occurred a few times. The chain couples TRBV29-1 to TRBJ2-1, with D uncertain. This CDR3 region has 12 residues. Germline assignment: CDR1 SQVTM and CDR2 ANQGSEA. V dropped 3 bases and J dropped 9 bases, with 12 bases sitting between them. CDR3 loop: CSVEVRVSEQFF. The CDR3 DNA reads as TGCAGCGTTGAGGTCCGCGTTTCTGAGCAGTTCTTC.

This chain links TRBV6-1 with TRBJ1-5; 7 bases are shared with TRBD1. There are 17 residues in the CDR3. Looked up from germline, CDR1 is MNHNS and CDR2 is SASEGT. V lost 2 bases and J lost 0; bases outside the gene matches: 7. The CDR3 bases are TGTGCCAGCAGTGAATCCATGACAGGGTATAGCAATCAGCCCCAGCATTTT. Translation: CASSESMTGYSNQPQHF.

V and J are TRBV6-1 and TRBJ2-1; D gene ambiguous. CDR1 is MNHNS, CDR2 SASEGT, per germline. V shed 6 bases and J shed 0 bases, with 12 bases lying between them. The CDR3 extends over 15 amino acids. In nucleotides, the CDR3 is TGTGCCAGCAGGCCAGACTGGAGCTCCTACAATGAGCAGTTCTTC. It specifies CASRPDWSSYNEQFF.

This clonotype has only a few counts. The chain joins TRBV20-1 to TRBJ1-2, with D perhaps TRBD1 (6 bases). The CDR3 loop spans 15 amino acids. Germline assignment: CDR1 DFQATT and CDR2 SNEGSKA (reference sequence). Deletions cut 4 bases from V and 7 bases from J, with 22 bases between. The CDR3 loop is CSATFSQLQGGGYTF. In nucleotides, the CDR3 is TGCAGTGCTACGTTTTCCCAGTTACAGGGTGGTGGCTACACCTTC.

CDR3 in DNA: TGTGCCAGCAGCAGTGTGTGGGCAGTGGCCTACAATGAGCAGTTCTTC. This codes for CASSSVWAVAYNEQFF. This rearrangement joins TRBV5-6 to TRBJ2-1, with no clear D. The CDR3 runs to 16 residues. Germline CDR1 is SGHDT and CDR2 is YYEEEE. Trimming removed 4 bases from V and 2 bases from J, with 16 bases in between.

V gene TRBV5-6 combines with J gene TRBJ2-3; 9 positions agree with TRBD2. The CDR3 runs to 17 residues. Germline trimming cut 0 bases from V and 0 bases from J; bases unmatched to any gene: 5. Germline V gives CDR1 SGHDT, CDR2 YYEEEE. In DNA, the CDR3 is TGTGCCAGCAGCTTGGGCCATAGCGGGAGTAGCACAGATACGCAGTATTTT. Translation: CASSLGHSGSSTDTQYF.

This clonotype was counted a few times. The chain recombines TRBV30 with TRBJ1-1, with D possibly matching TRBD1 (6 bases). The CDR3 sequence is 14 residues long. Germline CDR1 GTSNPN, CDR2 SVGIG (reference sequence). With 3 bases removed from V and 1 base from J, the gap between germline ends came to 12 bases. CDR3 region: CAWRKRDTNTEAFF. CDR3 DNA sequence: TGTGCCTGGAGAAAAAGGGACACGAACACTGAAGCTTTCTTT.

Worth noting for this clonotype: One base away lies a much larger clone, so this may be a sequencing read error. The chain carries TRBV7-9 and TRBJ1-2; D remains unclear. Germline lookup yields CDR1 SEHNR and CDR2 FQNEAQ (reference sequence). The ends were cut back, 3 bases at V and 5 bases at J, with 19 bases in the middle. The CDR3 has 16 residues. DNA of the CDR3: TGTGCCAGCAGCTTGAGCAATCAGCACGGCTATTATGGCTACACCTTC. Translated: CASSLSNQHGYYGYTF.

This clonotype appeared once. The chain uses TRBV12-3 or TRBV12-4 and TRBJ1-1; TRBD1 aligns across 9 bases. The J segment lost 4 bases and the V segment lost 5 bases, leaving 5 bases of the junction unmatched. The CDR3 is made up of 14 amino acids. This CDR3 is CASSQQGAATEAFF. The CDR3 bases are TGTGCCAGCAGTCAACAGGGGGCCGCCACTGAAGCTTTCTTT.

This clonotype has at least ten counts. The gene calls are TRBV29-1 and TRBJ2-1; D is perhaps TRBD1 (5 bases). CDR1 is SQVTM, CDR2 ANQGSEA, per germline. The germline V and J ends were trimmed by 6 bases and 1 base, with 10 bases remaining between them. The CDR3 extends over 13 amino acids. The CDR3 bases are TGCAGCGTAGGACACTTATCCTACAATGAGCAGTTCTTC. Protein sequence: CSVGHLSYNEQFF.

Concerning this clonotype itself: One end of the junction is discordant with germline, which a read error may explain. V is TRBV12-3 or TRBV12-4 and J is TRBJ1-5, with D unresolved. This CDR3 is 15 amino acids long. This chain's CDR3 is CASSLMESSNQPQRF. The CDR3 DNA reads as TGTGCCAGCAGTTTAATGGAGAGTAGCAATCAGCCCCAGCGTTTT.

This clonotype was detected only a few times. J is TRBJ2-5 and V is TRBV15; D gene unclear. V was clipped by 1 base and J by 2 bases, with 8 bases between them. This CDR3 contains 14 residues. Germline V CDR1 and CDR2: LNHNV, YYDKDF (reference sequence). CDR3 in amino acids: CATSRAGTQETQYF. CDR3 bases: TGTGCCACCAGCAGAGCAGGAACTCAAGAGACCCAGTACTTC.

This clonotype was detected only a few times. The J gene is TRBJ1-2, the V gene TRBV20-1; D is undetermined. Germline lookup yields CDR1 DFQATT and CDR2 SNEGSKA (reference sequence). This CDR3 has 13 residues. The germline V and J ends were trimmed by 2 bases and 2 bases, with 9 bases remaining between them. CDR3 nucleotide sequence: TGCAGTGCTAGACCACCGCAAAACTATGGCTACACCTTC. The encoded protein is CSARPPQNYGYTF.

Ten or more counts support this clonotype. The chain's CDR3 is CATSILSSIQYF. CDR3 DNA: TGTGCCACCAGTATATTGTCGAGCATTCAGTACTTC. This sequence joins TRBV15 and TRBJ2-4; no clear D. Trimming took 6 bases from V and 9 from J, leaving 12 bases between them. In germline, CDR1 is LNHNV, CDR2 YYDKDF (reference sequence). The CDR3 consists of 12 residues.

J is TRBJ2-7 and V is TRBV28; 13 bases align to TRBD2. Germline V CDR1 and CDR2: MDHEN, SYDVKM. With 6 bases clipped from V and 4 bases from J, the junction kept 3 bases outside the gene matches. The CDR3 totals 14 residues. CDR3 sequence: CASRTTSGRYEQYF. CDR3 DNA: TGTGCCAGCAGAACGACTAGCGGGAGGTACGAGCAGTACTTC. The full variable domain, completed using reference TRBV28 and TRBJ2-7, is DVKVTQSSRYLVKRTGEKVFLECVQDMDHENMFWYRQDPGLGLRLIYFSYDVKMKEKGDIPEGYSVSREKKERFSLILESASTNQTSMYLCASRTTSGRYEQYFGPGTRLTVT.

The genes are TRBV29-1 and TRBJ2-3, with D unclear. CDR3 size: 12 residues. Trimming shortened V by 0 bases and J by 6 bases, and 7 bases separated the two germline ends. Germline assignment: CDR1 SQVTM and CDR2 ANQGSEA. CDR3 DNA: TGCAGCGTTGAAGATGTCTCGGATACGCAGTATTTT. Encoded protein: CSVEDVSDTQYF.

This clonotype was seen a handful of times. The rearrangement links TRBV2 to TRBJ1-1, with D possibly TRBD1 on 5 matching bases. V lost 4 bases to trimming and J lost 2 bases, with 11 bases between them. From germline, CDR1 is SNHLY and CDR2 FYNNEI. CDR3 size: 14 residues. This CDR3 is CASSVQGLNTEAFF. In DNA form, the CDR3 reads TGTGCCAGCAGTGTCCAGGGCCTTAACACTGAAGCTTTCTTT.

This clonotype appeared a few times. The V call is TRBV7-2, the J call TRBJ2-5; TRBD2 matches at 10 bases. This CDR3 is 15 amino acids long. Germline CDR1 SGHTA, CDR2 FQGNSA. The V segment lost 7 bases and the J segment 5 bases; nucleotides outside the gene matches: 10. This CDR3 is CASIYSGRPSETQYF. CDR3 bases: TGTGCCAGCATCTATAGCGGGAGGCCCAGTGAGACCCAGTACTTC.